This TCR beta chain is from a study of metastatic and nonmetastatic thyroid tumors. About the research overall: Both malignant and benign thyroid patients supplied peripheral blood and tumor or nodule tissue samples, across which the repertoires of these patients were then compared.

Thyroid surgery took place with no prior treatment in any patient. Findings and limits, study-wide: Malignant thyroid tumors reportedly exceeded benign nodules significantly in TCR beta diversity, with the difference appearing in blood and tumor.

V gave up 5 bases and J gave up 4 bases, with 14 bases separating them. The CDR3 contains 14 residues. The germline CDR1 and CDR2 sequences are SGHTA and FQGTGA. Original handling: What underpinned the distant-metastasis classifier for papillary thyroid cancer was the set of CDR3 differences across clinicopathological groups. Via MiXCR, TCRdb re-called the PCR reads. The V and J calls come from TCRdb's annotation, not from the publication. This table has 20,000 to 25,000 clones, about 24% appearing once. This clone was detected ten times or more. The antigen is not known. Material for sequencing was tumor tissue. The V and J genes are TRBV7-3 and TRBJ2-5; D remains unclear. The TCR comes from a female donor with papillary thyroid cancer or a benign thyroid nodule (not recorded which). Some clones in this sample may be carry-over from other donors' samples. CDR3 DNA: TGTGCCAGCAGCCTGCATGGGAACGGAGAGACCCAGTACTTC. The encoded protein is CASSLHGNGETQYF.